Listed here are 16 T cell receptor beta chains from one sample, sequenced in a study of blood T cell repertoires in COVID-19 (dated by TCRdb to about 2020). The receptor library was made with the immunoSEQ multiplex PCR assay. TCRdb retrieved this table from immuneACCESS and kept in-frame rearrangements only. Not all clones are present; in checked studies, unresolved V genes account for under half, and no reason is known for the remainder. Counted in this sample were approximately 270,000 clones; approximately 90% of them appeared once. The ten largest clones take up about 0.8% of the sample. Sequenced material: peripheral blood. The receptors here all came from a young man with acute or convalescent COVID-19.

The V call is TRBV28, the J call TRBJ1-2; TRBD1 agrees at 7 bases. Germline CDR1 and CDR2: MDHEN and SYDVKM. This CDR3 is built from 15 residues. Unmatched junction bases numbered 11, after V lost 5 bases and J lost 5 bases. The CDR3 sequence: CASSLTGASFYGYTF. As DNA, the CDR3 is TGTGCCAGCAGTCTCACAGGGGCGAGCTTTTATGGCTACACCTTC.

The count of this clone is one. The genes are TRBV3-1 (or the pseudogene TRBV3-2) and TRBJ2-5; D possibly corresponds to TRBD2 (6 bases). Trimming shortened V by 1 base and J by 7 bases, and 10 bases separated the two germline ends. The CDR3 has 13 residues. CDR1 and CDR2 from the germline V gene are LGHDT and YNNKEL (reference sequence). The CDR3 DNA sequence: TGTGCCAGCAGCCAAGTGGAGGGAGGGACCCAGTACTTC. Protein product: CASSQVEGGTQYF.

The gene calls are TRBV5-1 and TRBJ1-5, with 9 bases matching TRBD1. The germline CDR1 and CDR2 sequences are SGHRS and YFSETQ. The CDR3 is 17 amino acids. Trimming at V came to 4 bases and at J to 5 bases, leaving 13 bases not matched to a gene. CDR3 sequence reads: CASSEIPGQGLYQPQHF. The CDR3 coding sequence is TGCGCCAGCAGCGAAATACCGGGACAGGGTTTATATCAGCCCCAGCATTTT.

This sequence joins TRBV11-1 and TRBJ2-3; 15 bases map to TRBD2. V lost 8 bases to trimming and J lost 4 bases; unmatched junction nucleotides: 1. From germline, CDR1 is SGHAT and CDR2 FQDESV (reference sequence). The CDR3 length is 14 residues. DNA of the CDR3: TGTGCCAGCGGACTAGCGGGGGGGGCAGATACGCAGTATTTT. Residues: CASGLAGGADTQYF.

This rearrangement joins TRBV11-3 to TRBJ2-1, with TRBD2 matching 7 bases. Germline V gene data show CDR1 as SGHNT and CDR2 as YENEEA. Germline trimming cut 0 bases from V and 13 bases from J; bases unmatched to any gene: 6. This CDR3 spans 13 amino acids. The CDR3: CASSLEFSGTQFF. The CDR3 coding sequence is TGTGCCAGCAGCTTAGAGTTCAGCGGGACCCAGTTCTTC.

The chain combines TRBV5-6 with TRBJ1-5; TRBD1 aligns across 8 bases. Germline-derived CDR1 and CDR2 are SGHDT and YYEEEE. The CDR3 covers 15 residues. Losses at the gene ends were 0 bases for V and 3 bases for J; bases not matched to a gene: 2. CDR3 nucleotide sequence: TGTGCCAGCAGCTTGGACAGGGGGTACAATCAGCCCCAGCATTTT. Translated, it gives CASSLDRGYNQPQHF. The full variable domain, in which reference TRBV5-6 and TRBJ1-5 provide the parts outside the CDR3, is DAGVTQSPTHLIKTRGQQVTLRCSPKSGHDTVSWYQQALGQGPQFIFQYYEEEERQRGNFPDRFSGHQFPNYSSELNVNALLLGDSALYLCASSLDRGYNQPQHFGDGTRLSIL.

V is TRBV6-5 and J is TRBJ2-1; 9 bases line up with TRBD1. Germline V gene lookup returns CDR1 MNHEY and CDR2 SVGAGI. The CDR3 length is 14 residues. V was clipped by 6 bases and J by 6 bases; unmatched bases: 6. CDR3 nucleotide sequence: TGTGCCAGCAGATCCGGGACAGGGTCCAATGAGCAGTTCTTC. Protein: CASRSGTGSNEQFF.

The V call is TRBV3-1 (or the pseudogene TRBV3-2), the J call TRBJ1-2, with 10 bases identical to TRBD1. V trimming: 4 bases; J trimming: 1 base; junction bases outside the gene matches: 9. The CDR3 covers 17 residues. Germline V CDR1 and CDR2: LGHDT, YNNKEL (reference sequence). The CDR3 protein is CASSRRTGGRLNYGYTF. The DNA of the CDR3 is TGTGCCAGCAGCCGACGGACAGGGGGGCGTCTTAACTATGGCTACACCTTC.

The CDR3 loop is CASSPLSGGNNEQFF. CDR3 sequence (DNA): TGCGCCAGCAGCCCCCTTAGCGGGGGGAACAATGAGCAGTTCTTC. V and J are TRBV5-1 and TRBJ2-1; 10 positions agree with TRBD2. CDR3 length equals 15 residues. J lost 5 bases, V lost 4 bases, and 6 bases had no gene match. Germline V gene lookup returns CDR1 SGHRS and CDR2 YFSETQ.

CDR3 in DNA: TGCGCCAGCAGCAAGGGACTAGCGGGGGGGAATGAGCAGTTCTTC. This codes for CASSKGLAGGNEQFF. The chain employs TRBV5-1 and TRBJ2-1; 16 bases align to TRBD2. V shed 4 bases and J 7 bases; nucleotides not matched to a gene: 2. The CDR3 sequence is 15 residues long. Germline CDR1 SGHRS, CDR2 YFSETQ.

The rearrangement joins TRBV6-5 to TRBJ1-2, with D unresolved. Germline-derived CDR1 and CDR2 are MNHEY and SVGAGI. The CDR3 extends over 15 amino acids. Trimming pared 8 bases from V and 7 bases from J, leaving 23 bases between. CDR3 sequence (DNA): TGTGCCAGCGGTAAGAGACTTTTACCTGGCGGTGGCTACACCTTC. As protein: CASGKRLLPGGGYTF.

The chain joins TRBV15 to TRBJ2-2, with 8 bases aligning to TRBD1. Germline CDR1 LNHNV, CDR2 YYDKDF (reference sequence). V was clipped by 5 bases and J by 7 bases; unmatched bases: 9. CDR3 length: 15 amino acids. This CDR3 is CATSLDRAGSGELFF. The CDR3 DNA is TGTGCCACCAGCCTGGACAGGGCCGGTAGCGGGGAGCTGTTTTTT.

V gene TRBV18 combines with J gene TRBJ2-7; 8 nucleotides line up with TRBD2. The CDR3 length is 14 residues. Germline V gene lookup returns CDR1 KGHSH and CDR2 LQKENI. V trimming: 4 bases; J trimming: 1 base; junction bases outside the gene matches: 3. The CDR3 protein is CASSRAGDSYEQYF. The CDR3, as DNA: TGTGCCAGCTCACGAGCGGGGGATTCCTACGAGCAGTACTTC.

The chain recombines TRBV5-1 with TRBJ2-1; TRBD2 matches at 7 bases. The germline CDR1 and CDR2 sequences are SGHRS and YFSETQ. After removal of 8 bases from V and 0 bases from J, the junction contained 11 bases not matched to a gene. This CDR3 is 16 amino acids long. CDR3: CASKLAVASSYNEQFF. The CDR3 region has the DNA TGCGCCAGTAAGCTAGCGGTAGCCAGCTCCTACAATGAGCAGTTCTTC.

In nucleotides, the CDR3 is TGTGCCAGCAGTTTTCAGGGGAACGGGGAGCTGTTTTTT. Amino acid sequence: CASSFQGNGELFF. The rearrangement links TRBV6-5 to TRBJ2-2, with D possibly being TRBD1 (6 bases). This CDR3 spans 13 amino acids. V was cut by 4 bases and J by 7 bases, with 10 bases left in between. Germline CDR1 reads MNHEY; CDR2 reads SVGAGI.

The count of this clone is one. The V gene is TRBV5-1, the J gene TRBJ2-3; 9 bases match TRBD2. The CDR3 runs to 15 residues. CDR1 and CDR2 (germline): SGHRS, YFSETQ. V was clipped by 4 bases and J by 4 bases; unmatched bases: 7. CDR3: CASSPAGTSPDTQYF. The CDR3 DNA is TGCGCCAGCAGCCCCGCCGGGACTAGCCCAGATACGCAGTATTTT.